This T cell receptor beta chain came from a study of T-cell reconstitution after alpha-beta-depleted transplantation in children. Unique molecular identifiers were incorporated into the prepared TCRbeta library. MiXCR, run by TCRdb on the PCR reads, gives a single entry per CDR3 protein. This sample has over 300,000 distinct CDR3 sequences; 10% occur once, and the top ten carry 2% to 3%. CDR3 length: 16 residues. With V trimmed by 5 bases and J by 1 base, 10 bases remained unmatched. The V gene's germline CDR1 is KGHSH and CDR2 LQKENI. This clonotype was seen a handful of times. The TCR sequence derives from a human donor who donated a stem cell graft to a child with acute lymphoblastic leukemia. The source was PBMCs from the stem cell graft donor, collected from the stem cell graft. The chain couples TRBV18 to TRBJ1-1; TRBD1 agrees at 7 bases. The CDR3 DNA follows: TGTGCCAGCTCAACCGGGGACAGATTAAGGAACACTGAAGCTTTCTTT. Residues: CASSTGDRLRNTEAFF.